This record covers a single T cell receptor beta chain. Its cognate antigen has yet to be identified. Base qualities were left out, and no much larger clone turns up one base away. This record comes from a study of T cell repertoires in cytomegalovirus infection (dated by TCRdb to between 2018 and 2021). Study-wide context: The HLA type of each donor mattered for the analysis, because public TCR beta signatures pointed to carriage of CMV infection along with the matching HLA type. Broad study findings and their caveats: Carriers of CMV infection plus the relevant HLA type were discriminated by the cumulative frequency of public TCR beta family members in the study cohort and in an independent approximately 340-donor cohort. The ex vivo response was dominated by HLA-C-restricted CMV-specific TCR beta clonotypes, and the single most frequent clonotype in two of eight donors was supplied by these HLA-C-restricted clonotypes.

Sequencing used an Illumina HiSeq 1500. TCRdb ran its own pipeline on the public reads, namely fastp trimming at Q25 and MiXCR clone calling, and kept in-frame beta chains. Each CDR3 protein appears once, grouped with its most common genes and DNA. The sample profile shows hundreds of thousands of distinct CDR3 sequences; approximately 8.9% of them were found once. Clones ranked in the top ten supply less than 3% of the sample. The TCR comes from a human donor in good health (CMV status not recorded). Some clones in this sample may be carry-over from other donors' samples. Input material: PBMCs.

The CDR3 reads CASKRIMNTEAFF. The bases read TGTGCCAGCAAACGGATAATGAACACTGAAGCTTTCTTT. The chain employs TRBV2 and TRBJ1-1; the D gene is not confidently resolved. V loses 7 bases of germline sequence and J loses 0 bases, and the interval between the two ends is 9 bases. CDR1 and CDR2 (SNHLY, FYNNEI) derive from the germline V gene. The CDR3 has 13 amino acids, counting the end cysteine and phenylalanine. Just CDR3 DNA is preserved here, 39 bases in frame from base 1.